This T cell receptor (beta chain) derives from a study of post-analysis software for immune sequencing data. TCR beta libraries were prepared from cDNA with unique molecular identifiers. Using its own MiXCR run on the PCR reads, TCRdb lists one record per CDR3 protein. The table has 650,000 to 850,000 distinct CDR3 sequences, around 46% seen once. Points from the study as a whole: Samples from one preparation batch, clustered by F measure, grouped strongly together. Controls showed significantly higher normalized Chao1 diversity than did multiple sclerosis patients.

This clonotype was recorded at least ten times. The antigen remains undetermined. The source of this sequence is a girl aged 5 to 17 with multiple sclerosis. Sequenced sample: blood.

CDR3 amino acids: CASTHSGRSTNEKLFF. The CDR3 DNA follows: TGTGCCAGCACCCATAGCGGACGGTCAACTAATGAAAAACTGTTTTTT. The chain combines TRBV12-3 or TRBV12-4 with TRBJ1-4; the D is unclear. The CDR3 has 16 amino acids. Between the trimmed V and J ends, which lost 7 bases and 0 bases, there was a span of 15 bases.